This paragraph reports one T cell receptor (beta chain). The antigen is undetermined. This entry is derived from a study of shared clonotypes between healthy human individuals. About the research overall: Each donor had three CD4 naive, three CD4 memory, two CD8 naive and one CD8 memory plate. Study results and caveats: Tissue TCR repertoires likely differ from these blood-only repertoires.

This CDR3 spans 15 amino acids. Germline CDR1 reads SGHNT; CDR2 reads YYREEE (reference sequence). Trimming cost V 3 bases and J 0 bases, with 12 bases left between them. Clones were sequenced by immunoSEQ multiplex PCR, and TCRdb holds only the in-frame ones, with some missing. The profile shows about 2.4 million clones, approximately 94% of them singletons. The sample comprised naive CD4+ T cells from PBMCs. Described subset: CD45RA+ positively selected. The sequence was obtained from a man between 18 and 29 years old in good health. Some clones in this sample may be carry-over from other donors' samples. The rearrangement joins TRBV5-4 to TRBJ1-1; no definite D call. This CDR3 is CASSSGRLVNTEAFF. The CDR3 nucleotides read TGTGCCAGCAGCTCCGGACGGCTGGTGAACACTGAAGCTTTCTTT.